Below are 31 T cell receptor beta chains sequenced from a single sample in a study of neurological immune-mediated disorders. TCRdb re-called the 5' RACE reads with MiXCR, one entry per CDR3 protein. Altogether about 80,000 distinct CDR3 sequences are present, 4.5% to 7.5% being singletons, with the ten largest covering 6.5% to 9.5%. The time point here: longitudinal time-point 2. Sequenced input: PBMCs. All receptors come from an older woman with multiple sclerosis.

This clonotype was seen many times. The gene calls are TRBV24-1 and TRBJ1-5, with D tentatively TRBD1 (5 bases). CDR1 and CDR2 from the germline V gene are KGHDR and SFDVKD. The CDR3 extends over 15 amino acids. V was cut by 4 bases and J by 5 bases, with 14 bases left in between. The CDR3 loop reads CATSDGQAGDQPQHF. As DNA, the CDR3 is TGTGCCACCAGTGACGGACAAGCCGGCGATCAGCCCCAGCATTTT.

This sequence joins TRBV5-1 and TRBJ2-1; the D is unclear. This CDR3 is 12 amino acids long. Germline CDR1 reads SGHRS; CDR2 reads YFSETQ. Trimming removed 5 bases at V and 11 bases at J, with 14 bases between. In DNA form, the CDR3 reads TGCGCCAGCAGTCGCCACCTAGAACAGCAGTTCTTC. Amino acids: CASSRHLEQQFF.

This clonotype has a count of ten or more. The chain has TRBV20-1 and TRBJ1-3, with 7 positions matching TRBD1. Germline assignment: CDR1 DFQATT and CDR2 SNEGSKA (reference sequence). After removal of 6 bases from V and 0 bases from J, the junction contained 2 bases not matched to a gene. The CDR3 has 13 residues. The CDR3 nucleotides are TGCAGTGCATGGGACAGCTCTGGAAACACCATATATTTT. It encodes CSAWDSSGNTIYF.

This clonotype was observed many times. This rearrangement joins TRBV7-2 to TRBJ1-6, with D tentatively TRBD1 (6 bases). CDR3 size: 14 residues. The V gene lost 5 bases and the J gene lost 6 bases, with 11 bases spanning the gap. In germline, CDR1 is SGHTA, CDR2 FQGNSA. The CDR3: CASSRDTSNSPLHF. The CDR3 DNA reads as TGTGCCAGCAGCCGGGACACCAGTAATTCACCCCTCCACTTT.

This clonotype was seen at least ten times. The gene calls are TRBV11-2 and TRBJ1-2, with D perhaps TRBD1 (6 bases). The ends were cut back, 3 bases at V and 2 bases at J, with 10 bases in the middle. Germline V gene data show CDR1 as SGHAT and CDR2 as FQNNGV. This CDR3 contains 14 residues. CDR3 bases: TGTGCCAGCAGCTTCTCAAGGGGGAACTATGGCTACACCTTC. Translated: CASSFSRGNYGYTF.

This clonotype was detected a few times. This chain joins TRBV7-9 and TRBJ2-5, with D unclear. V lost 2 bases and J lost 5, with 6 bases in between. Germline V gene data show CDR1 as SEHNR and CDR2 as FQNEAQ (reference sequence). The CDR3 extends over 12 amino acids. The CDR3 nucleotides are TGTGCCAGCAGCTTATTCTACGAGACCCAGTACTTC. This encodes CASSLFYETQYF.

This clonotype was counted many times. The V call is TRBV15, the J call TRBJ2-1; 8 positions agree with TRBD1. Trimming cost V 0 bases and J 7 bases; bases outside gene matches: 8. The CDR3 loop spans 16 amino acids. Germline V CDR1 and CDR2: LNHNV, YYDKDF (reference sequence). The CDR3 sequence is CATSRDPGGSRNEQFF. CDR3 bases: TGTGCCACCAGCAGAGATCCAGGGGGCTCGCGAAATGAGCAGTTCTTC.

This clonotype was seen repeatedly, ten times or more. The chain is built from TRBV4-1 and TRBJ1-3; unclear D gene. Trimming took 1 base from V and 1 from J, leaving 5 bases between them. CDR1 is MGHRA, CDR2 YSYEKL, per germline. CDR3 length: 14 amino acids. The CDR3 loop is CASSQVGSGNTIYF. CDR3 DNA: TGCGCCAGCAGCCAAGTAGGGTCTGGAAACACCATATATTTT.

The table lists this clonotype with many counts. The chain links TRBV7-2 to TRBJ1-5; a possible D gene is TRBD1 (5 bases). Germline lookup yields CDR1 SGHTA and CDR2 FQGNSA. CDR3 length: 15 amino acids. Deletions cut 4 bases from V and 1 base from J, with 11 bases between. CDR3 sequence: CASSSPGVSNQPQHF. The CDR3 region has the DNA TGTGCCAGCAGCTCCCCGGGGGTAAGCAATCAGCCCCAGCATTTT. Complete variable domain (other parts from reference TRBV7-2 and TRBJ1-5): GAGVSQSPSNKVTEKGKDVELRCDPISGHTALYWYRQSLGQGLEFLIYFQGNSAPDKSGLPSDRFSAERTGGSVSTLTIQRTQQEDSAVYLCASSSPGVSNQPQHFGDGTRLSIL.

V gene TRBV11-1 combines with J gene TRBJ2-1; tentatively, D is TRBD2 (5 bases). This CDR3 contains 15 residues. CDR1 and CDR2 from the germline V gene are SGHAT and FQDESV (reference sequence). V shed 6 bases and J shed 0 bases, with 12 bases lying between them. Here the CDR3 DNA reads TGTGCCAGCAGATTGGACTTGAGCTCCTACAATGAGCAGTTCTTC. This gives the protein CASRLDLSSYNEQFF.

This clonotype has a count of ten or more. The chain joins TRBV14 to TRBJ2-5, with TRBD1 identical over 8 bases. Germline V gene sequence: CDR1 SGHDN, CDR2 FVKESK. This CDR3 is 13 amino acids long. V dropped 6 bases and J dropped 7; count of bases not matched to a gene: 7. In DNA, the CDR3 is TGTGCCAGCAGGAGGACAGGGAGATGGACCCAGTACTTC. Its translation is CASRRTGRWTQYF.

This clonotype was picked up many times. The chain uses TRBV3-1 and TRBJ1-3; a possible D gene is TRBD1 (5 bases). The V gene lost 4 bases and the J gene lost 0 bases, with 19 bases spanning the gap. The length of the CDR3 is 18 residues. Germline CDR1 LGHDT, CDR2 YNNKEL (reference sequence). Here the CDR3 DNA reads TGTGCCAGCAGCCGAATAAACCGACGGGACCTCTCTGGAAACACCATATATTTT. Protein product: CASSRINRRDLSGNTIYF.

This clonotype was counted ten times or more. The chain is built from TRBV20-1 and TRBJ1-4; D call uncertain. This CDR3 region has 17 residues. Per the germline V gene, CDR1 is DFQATT and CDR2 is SNEGSKA (reference sequence). V lost 1 base and J 0 bases, leaving 15 bases between the germline ends. CDR3 loop: CSARASLLWATNEKLFF. Written as DNA, the CDR3 is TGCAGTGCTAGAGCATCCCTATTGTGGGCAACTAATGAAAAACTGTTTTTT.

This clonotype was detected ten times or more. This chain joins TRBV6-1 and TRBJ2-7; D may match TRBD1 or TRBD2 (6 bases each). Germline V gives CDR1 MNHNS, CDR2 SASEGT. CDR3 length equals 14 residues. Trimming stripped 6 bases from V and 3 bases from J, with 15 bases between. This chain's CDR3 is CASRTDGGNYEQYF. CDR3 DNA: TGTGCCAGCAGGACAGACGGGGGCAACTACGAGCAGTACTTC.

J is TRBJ1-6 and V is TRBV7-6; the match to TRBD1 covers 10 bases. CDR1 and CDR2 (germline): SGHVS, FNYEAQ. V was pared by 5 bases and J by 18 bases, with 10 bases of the junction left unmatched. The CDR3 runs to 13 residues. In DNA form, the CDR3 reads TGTGCCAGCAGCCCGGCGGGACAGGGGTCACCCCACTTT. It encodes CASSPAGQGSPHF.

The table lists this clonotype with many counts. This chain connects TRBV5-1 to TRBJ2-1; 8 positions match TRBD2. CDR3 length equals 15 residues. J gave up 6 bases and V 0 bases, and 5 bases lay outside the gene matches. Germline values: CDR1 SGHRS, CDR2 YFSETQ. CDR3 nucleotides: TGCGCCAGCAGCTTGGCCAGCGGGGGAACCAATGAGCAGTTCTTC. Amino acid sequence: CASSLASGGTNEQFF.

This clonotype was detected ten times or more. V usage is TRBV7-8 and J usage is TRBJ2-7; unclear D gene. Between the trimmed V and J ends, which lost 1 base and 12 bases, there was a span of 16 bases. This CDR3 comprises 13 residues. Germline V CDR1 and CDR2: SGHVS, FQNEAQ. The CDR3 is CASSLVPVHPGYF. CDR3 in DNA: TGTGCCAGCAGCTTAGTTCCCGTACACCCCGGGTACTTC.

This clonotype was detected many times. This sequence joins TRBV11-2 and TRBJ1-3, with no clear D. The V gene lost 4 bases and the J gene lost 0 bases, with 13 bases spanning the gap. Germline V gene lookup returns CDR1 SGHAT and CDR2 FQNNGV. The CDR3 is 16 amino acids. CDR3 nucleotides: TGTGCCAGCAGCTCGGTCCGGGATTACTCTGGAAACACCATATATTTT. This codes for CASSSVRDYSGNTIYF.

On this clonotype itself: A much larger clone lies one base from this, so it may be a read error. V is TRBV5-6 and J is TRBJ1-6; TRBD1 is a possible D gene (5 bases). There are 15 residues in the CDR3. Germline-derived CDR1 and CDR2 are SGHDT and YYEEEE. The V end lost 0 bases, the J end lost 7 bases, and 11 bases lay between the germline ends. CDR3 region: CASSLETVVNSPLHF. In DNA, the CDR3 is TGTGCCAGCAGCTTGGAGACAGTGGTAAATTCACCCCTCCACTTT.

This clonotype was found many times. The V gene is TRBV2, the J gene TRBJ2-3, with 8 bases that match TRBD2. V lost 7 bases, J lost 8 bases, and 5 bases stayed unmatched. Germline V gene sequence: CDR1 SNHLY, CDR2 FYNNEI. The CDR3 is made up of 12 amino acids. The CDR3 DNA reads as TGTGCCAGCACTTTAGCGGGGAGTACGCAGTATTTT. Translating it yields CASTLAGSTQYF.

This clonotype was counted ten times or more. This chain uses TRBV18 with TRBJ1-5, with D possibly TRBD1 on 5 matching bases. The germline gives CDR1 KGHSH, CDR2 LQKENI. Trimming removed 3 bases at V and 1 base at J, with 10 bases between. The CDR3 extends over 15 amino acids. CDR3 loop: CASSPGRVSNQPQHF. DNA of the CDR3: TGTGCCAGCTCACCCGGCAGGGTGAGCAATCAGCCCCAGCATTTT.

This clonotype was recorded at least ten times. V and J are TRBV14 and TRBJ2-7; D tentatively reads TRBD1 or TRBD2 (6 bases each). The CDR3 is 15 residues long. V was cut by 7 bases and J by 4 bases, with 20 bases left in between. Germline-derived CDR1 and CDR2 are SGHDN and FVKESK. The CDR3 bases are TGTGCCAGCAACCAGCAACGGGGGCCAGCATACGAGCAGTACTTC. Translated: CASNQQRGPAYEQYF.

This clonotype was picked up many times. CDR3 region: CASSQDARIHYTF. The CDR3 DNA follows: TGTGCCAGCAGCCAAGACGCTAGGATCCACTACACCTTC. V is TRBV4-2 and J is TRBJ1-2; D unclear. There are 13 residues in the CDR3. The V and J ends lost 0 bases and 10 bases respectively, with 12 bases between them. Germline lookup yields CDR1 LGHNA and CDR2 YNFKEQ.

The table lists this clonotype with a few counts. The chain combines TRBV6-1 with TRBJ1-3; perhaps TRBD1 as D (6 bases). CDR3 length: 14 residues. Trimming shortened V by 10 bases and J by 0 bases, and 13 bases separated the two germline ends. Germline V CDR1 and CDR2: MNHNS, SASEGT. As DNA, the CDR3 is TGTGCCATCACGTCAGGGGTCTCTGGAAACACCATATATTTT. Translated: CAITSGVSGNTIYF.

This clonotype was recorded many times. V usage is TRBV20-1 and J usage is TRBJ2-1, with TRBD1 matching over 9 bases. This CDR3 has 15 amino acids. V was clipped by 4 bases and J by 2 bases; unmatched bases: 6. Germline assignment: CDR1 DFQATT and CDR2 SNEGSKA (reference sequence). The CDR3: CSATSDRGAYNEQFF. As DNA, the CDR3 is TGCAGTGCTACCTCGGACAGGGGTGCCTACAATGAGCAGTTCTTC.

A note on this clonotype: The junction departs from germline at one end; a sequencing error may be responsible. The chain joins TRBV7-7 to TRBJ2-1; D may be TRBD2 (6 bases). CDR3 length: 15 residues. Per germline, CDR1 SSHAT and CDR2 FNYEAQ (reference sequence). CDR3 protein: CASSTTGDPYNEQFF. In DNA form, the CDR3 reads TGTGCTAGCAGCACCACGGGGGACCCATACAATGAGCAGTTCTTC.

This clonotype has a count of ten or more. The DNA of the CDR3 is TGTGCCAGCAGCTTAGGGCCGGGGTCAGATACGCAGTATTTT. Residues: CASSLGPGSDTQYF. V gene TRBV7-6 combines with J gene TRBJ2-3; D possibly corresponds to TRBD2 (5 bases). CDR1 and CDR2 (germline): SGHVS, FNYEAQ. The CDR3 totals 14 residues. V shed 1 base and J shed 4 bases, with 9 bases lying between them.

This clonotype is medium-sized (0.01 to 0.1%) within its sample. The V and J genes are TRBV12-3 or TRBV12-4 and TRBJ2-3; no definite D call. V shed 4 bases and J shed 5 bases, with 7 bases lying between them. CDR3 length: 12 residues. The CDR3 loop is CASSSFGDTQYF. The CDR3 nucleotides are TGTGCCAGCAGTTCCTTCGGAGATACGCAGTATTTT.

This clonotype was picked up many times. V gene TRBV28 combines with J gene TRBJ2-7; D is perhaps TRBD1 (7 bases). V was trimmed by 0 bases and J by 6 bases, leaving 15 bases between them. Germline CDR1 is MDHEN and CDR2 is SYDVKM. The CDR3 covers 15 residues. The chain's CDR3 is CASSLWSPGGFEQYF. CDR3 DNA: TGTGCCAGCAGTTTATGGTCGCCAGGGGGGTTCGAGCAGTACTTC.

The rearrangement links TRBV3-1 to TRBJ1-1; D is unclear. CDR1 is LGHDT, CDR2 YNNKEL, per germline (reference sequence). Trimming shortened V by 8 bases and J by 8 bases, and 9 bases separated the two germline ends. The CDR3 length is 10 residues. Here the CDR3 reads CASQKDEAFF. The CDR3 DNA is TGTGCCAGCCAGAAAGACGAAGCTTTCTTT.

This clonotype has a count of ten or more. The chain carries TRBV20-1 and TRBJ2-1, with D hard to call. Per the germline V gene, CDR1 is DFQATT and CDR2 is SNEGSKA (reference sequence). V was pared by 0 bases and J by 16 bases, with 13 bases between. The CDR3 totals 11 residues. CDR3 nucleotide sequence: TGCAGTGCTAGAGACAGGCCCACGCAATTCTTC. It is translated as CSARDRPTQFF.